This T cell receptor beta chain was captured by sequencing in a study of T cell repertoires in cytomegalovirus infection. MiXCR was run by TCRdb on the reads, yielding one entry per CDR3 protein. The sample records some 920,000 distinct CDR3 sequences, less than 40% being singletons. This clonotype was counted between two and nine times. Its antigen is unidentified. The CDR3 consists of 18 residues. Germline assignment: CDR1 MNHEY and CDR2 SVGEGT. Trimming at V came to 8 bases and at J to 5 bases, leaving 19 bases not matched to a gene. The V call is TRBV6-2 or TRBV6-3, the J call TRBJ2-3; TRBD2 aligns across 10 bases. The sequenced sample was cultured CD8+ T cells from PBMCs, obtained from culture after CMV antigen stimulation. This TCR came from a human donor in good health (CMV status not recorded). Some clones in this sample may be carry-over from other donors' samples. CDR3 coding DNA: TGTGCCAGCTCCTCCCCCACTACTACTAGCGGGGTGCGAGATACGCAGTATTTT. This sequence encodes CASSSPTTTSGVRDTQYF.